Listed below are T cell receptor beta chains from one sample, sequenced in a study of cytomegalovirus exposure and HLA in healthy donors. Repertoires were generated with immunoSEQ multiplex PCR, while TCRdb's copy carries only in-frame clones and drops some. The table lists about 170,000 clones, 65% to 75% of them singletons. Input material: PBMCs. These receptors came from a human donor in good health. Each CDR3 is given with its conserved first and last residue. D genes are given only for firm matches. Clone size is stated in some rows and not others, as once, few, many or a class when expanded.

cdr3_length: 16; j_call: TRBJ1-5; d_call: -; clone_size: -; v_call: TRBV15; cdr3_aa: CATSPRTGNSNQPQHF; cdr3_nt: TGTGCCACCAGCCCCCGTACAGGAAATAGCAATCAGCCCCAGCATTTT
cdr3_length: 16; j_call: TRBJ1-1; d_call: TRBD1; clone_size: -; v_call: TRBV19; cdr3_aa: CASSPGTLDRGTEAFF; cdr3_nt: TGTGCCAGTAGTCCCGGGACACTCGACAGGGGCACTGAAGCTTTCTTT
cdr3_length: 17; j_call: TRBJ2-6; d_call: TRBD1; clone_size: -; v_call: TRBV6-1; cdr3_aa: CASREDRGHSGANVLTF; cdr3_nt: TGTGCCAGCAGAGAAGACAGGGGGCACTCTGGGGCCAACGTCCTGACTTTC
cdr3_length: 15; j_call: TRBJ2-5; d_call: TRBD2; clone_size: -; v_call: TRBV30; cdr3_aa: CAWSVLRGTWETQYF; cdr3_nt: TGTGCCTGGAGTGTACTGCGGGGGACGTGGGAGACCCAGTACTTC
cdr3_length: 13; j_call: TRBJ1-1; d_call: -; clone_size: -; v_call: TRBV2; cdr3_aa: CASSEQLATEAFF; cdr3_nt: TGTGCCAGCAGTGAACAGTTAGCCACTGAAGCTTTCTTT
cdr3_length: 14; j_call: TRBJ2-2; d_call: TRBD1; clone_size: -; v_call: TRBV6-1; cdr3_aa: CASRTGRYTGELFF; cdr3_nt: TGTGCCAGTAGGACAGGGAGGTACACCGGGGAGCTGTTTTTT
cdr3_length: 15; j_call: TRBJ2-5; d_call: -; clone_size: -; v_call: TRBV7-9; cdr3_aa: CASSRWGGAQETQYF; cdr3_nt: TGTGCCAGCAGCCGGTGGGGGGGGGCCCAAGAGACCCAGTACTTC
cdr3_length: 15; j_call: TRBJ2-3; d_call: TRBD2; clone_size: -; v_call: TRBV2; cdr3_aa: CASSEGRGATDTQYF; cdr3_nt: TGTGCCAGCAGTGAGGGGCGGGGGGCCACAGATACGCAGTATTTT
cdr3_length: 14; j_call: TRBJ1-5; d_call: -; clone_size: -; v_call: TRBV2; cdr3_aa: CASSPDRSNQPQHF; cdr3_nt: TGTGCCAGCAGTCCGGACAGAAGCAATCAGCCCCAGCATTTT
cdr3_length: 15; j_call: TRBJ2-7; d_call: TRBD1; clone_size: -; v_call: TRBV5-1; cdr3_aa: CASSSAGQGIHEQYF; cdr3_nt: TGCGCCAGCAGCTCCGCCGGACAGGGGATACACGAGCAGTACTTC
cdr3_length: 11; j_call: TRBJ2-7; d_call: TRBD2; clone_size: few; v_call: TRBV11-2; cdr3_aa: CASTRGVEQYF; cdr3_nt: TGTGCCAGCACCCGGGGGGTAGAGCAGTACTTC
cdr3_length: 14; j_call: TRBJ2-5; d_call: TRBD2; clone_size: few; v_call: TRBV4-1; cdr3_aa: CASSLRGVQETQYF; cdr3_nt: TGCGCCAGCAGCCTGCGGGGGGTCCAAGAGACCCAGTACTTC
cdr3_length: 13; j_call: TRBJ1-4; d_call: -; clone_size: -; v_call: TRBV19; cdr3_aa: CASRAGLNEKLFF; cdr3_nt: TGTGCCAGTAGGGCAGGGTTAAATGAAAAACTGTTTTTT
cdr3_length: 16; j_call: TRBJ2-6; d_call: -; clone_size: few; v_call: TRBV5-1; cdr3_aa: CASSSGQYSGANVLTF; cdr3_nt: TGCGCCAGCAGCTCAGGCCAGTACTCTGGGGCCAACGTCCTGACTTTC
cdr3_length: 14; j_call: TRBJ1-2; d_call: -; clone_size: -; v_call: TRBV2; cdr3_aa: CASSVQGMRDGYTF; cdr3_nt: TGTGCCAGCAGTGTGCAGGGGATGAGAGATGGCTACACCTTC
cdr3_length: 17; j_call: TRBJ1-2; d_call: -; clone_size: -; v_call: TRBV9; cdr3_aa: CASSVASGARPNYGYTF; cdr3_nt: TGTGCCAGCAGCGTAGCTTCTGGGGCCCGCCCTAACTATGGCTACACCTTC
cdr3_length: 13; j_call: TRBJ1-2; d_call: -; clone_size: -; v_call: TRBV5-8; cdr3_aa: CASSFRANNGYTF; cdr3_nt: TGTGCCAGCAGCTTCAGGGCCAATAATGGCTACACCTTC
cdr3_length: 19; j_call: TRBJ2-1; d_call: -; clone_size: few; v_call: TRBV7-9; cdr3_aa: CASSPHPSLAGESLGGQFF; cdr3_nt: TGTGCCAGCAGCCCTCACCCCTCTCTGGCGGGGGAGTCCCTAGGGGGGCAGTTCTTC
cdr3_length: 16; j_call: TRBJ2-2; d_call: TRBD2; clone_size: -; v_call: TRBV4-1; cdr3_aa: CASSQDMGGGAGELFF; cdr3_nt: TGCGCCAGCAGCCAAGATATGGGCGGGGGGGCCGGGGAGCTGTTTTTT
cdr3_length: 16; j_call: TRBJ1-2; d_call: TRBD1; clone_size: -; v_call: TRBV4-3; cdr3_aa: CASSQRQGNGAYGYTF; cdr3_nt: TGCGCCAGCAGCCAACGACAGGGGAACGGGGCTTATGGCTACACCTTC
cdr3_length: 14; j_call: TRBJ1-2; d_call: -; clone_size: few; v_call: TRBV19; cdr3_aa: CASSMLGQHYGYTF; cdr3_nt: TGTGCCAGTAGTATGCTGGGGCAGCACTATGGCTACACCTTC
cdr3_length: 13; j_call: TRBJ1-4; d_call: TRBD1; clone_size: -; v_call: TRBV6-5; cdr3_aa: CASSNRGVEKLFF; cdr3_nt: TGTGCCAGCAGTAACAGGGGCGTAGAAAAACTGTTTTTT
cdr3_length: 11; j_call: TRBJ2-2; d_call: -; clone_size: -; v_call: TRBV15; cdr3_aa: CATSPGGELFF; cdr3_nt: TGTGCCACCAGCCCGGGCGGGGAGCTGTTTTTT
cdr3_length: 14; j_call: TRBJ2-7; d_call: TRBD2; clone_size: -; v_call: TRBV7-8; cdr3_aa: CASSFSGGSYEQYF; cdr3_nt: TGTGCCAGCAGCTTTAGCGGGGGTAGCTACGAGCAGTACTTC
cdr3_length: 16; j_call: TRBJ2-2; d_call: -; clone_size: -; v_call: TRBV2; cdr3_aa: CASSELPLINTGELFF; cdr3_nt: TGTGCCAGCAGTGAACTCCCCCTAATTAACACCGGGGAGCTGTTTTTT
cdr3_length: 12; j_call: TRBJ2-3; d_call: -; clone_size: -; v_call: TRBV9; cdr3_aa: CASSGGADTQYF; cdr3_nt: TGTGCCAGCAGCGGGGGCGCAGATACGCAGTATTTT
cdr3_length: 17; j_call: TRBJ2-3; d_call: TRBD2; clone_size: -; v_call: TRBV30; cdr3_aa: CAWSPAIAGGSTDTQYF; cdr3_nt: TGTGCCTGGAGTCCTGCGATAGCGGGGGGCAGCACAGATACGCAGTATTTT
cdr3_length: 13; j_call: TRBJ1-1; d_call: -; clone_size: once; v_call: TRBV30; cdr3_aa: CAWSVVGGTEAFF; cdr3_nt: TGTGCCTGGAGTGTAGTAGGGGGCACTGAAGCTTTCTTT